Described below is a single TCR beta chain sequence and its context. Its specificity is not known. The data stem from a study of cytomegalovirus exposure and HLA in healthy donors. Study-wide findings and caveats: Most TCR sequences showed up rarely, but some public TCRs showed up in many donors.

In germline, CDR1 is SGHRS, CDR2 YFSETQ. J gave up 1 base and V 4 bases, and 4 bases lay outside the gene matches. The CDR3 consists of 15 residues. PCR primers comprised 60 Vbeta and 13 Jbeta primers. Assay used: immunoSEQ multiplex PCR; TCRdb lists only in-frame clones, some missing. Among approximately 200,000 clones listed, over 70% were seen once. This clonotype originated in a woman aged 18-29 years in good health and CMV-seronegative. The sample comprised PBMCs. The gene calls are TRBV5-1 and TRBJ1-5; 8 bases align to TRBD1. CDR3 sequence: CASSATGESNQPQHF. For the CDR3, the DNA is TGCGCCAGCAGCGCGACAGGGGAAAGCAATCAGCCCCAGCATTTT.